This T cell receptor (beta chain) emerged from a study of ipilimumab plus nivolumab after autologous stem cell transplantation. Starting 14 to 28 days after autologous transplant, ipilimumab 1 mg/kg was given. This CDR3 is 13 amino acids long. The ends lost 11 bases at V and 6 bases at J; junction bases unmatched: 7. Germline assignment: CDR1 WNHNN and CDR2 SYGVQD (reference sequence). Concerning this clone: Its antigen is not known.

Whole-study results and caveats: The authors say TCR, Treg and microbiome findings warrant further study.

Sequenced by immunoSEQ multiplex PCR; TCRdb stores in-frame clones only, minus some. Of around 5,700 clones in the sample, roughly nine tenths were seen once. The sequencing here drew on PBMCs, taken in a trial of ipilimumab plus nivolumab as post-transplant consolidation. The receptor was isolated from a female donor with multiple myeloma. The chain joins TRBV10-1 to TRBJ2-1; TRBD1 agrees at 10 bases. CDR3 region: CACTGQGSNEQFF. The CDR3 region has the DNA TGCGCCTGCACGGGACAGGGGAGCAATGAGCAGTTCTTC.